This TCR beta chain was retrieved from a study of T cells expressing NK-cell markers. Study results and caveats: There were a handful of donors in whom these clonotypes also led the CD3+CD56-NKG2C+ fraction.

Reprocessing the 5' RACE reads, TCRdb reports a single entry for every CDR3 protein and omits DNA. The data show hundreds of thousands of distinct CDR3 sequences, and the top ten clones hold around 3.3%. Details on this clonotype: The antigen is not known.

This sequence was found in a man aged 18 to 29 in good health. The sequenced sample was blood T cells: a sorted CD56 or NKG2C T cell subset, CD4+ or CD8+ T cells, or bulk PBMC T cells (not recorded which).

The CDR3 reads CATSQLAGRGRASYEQYF. The gene calls are TRBV15 and TRBJ2-7; the TCRdb D gene call, TRBD2, has no DNA to confirm it. The CDR3 runs 18 residues. Per germline, CDR1 LNHNV and CDR2 YYDKDF (reference sequence).